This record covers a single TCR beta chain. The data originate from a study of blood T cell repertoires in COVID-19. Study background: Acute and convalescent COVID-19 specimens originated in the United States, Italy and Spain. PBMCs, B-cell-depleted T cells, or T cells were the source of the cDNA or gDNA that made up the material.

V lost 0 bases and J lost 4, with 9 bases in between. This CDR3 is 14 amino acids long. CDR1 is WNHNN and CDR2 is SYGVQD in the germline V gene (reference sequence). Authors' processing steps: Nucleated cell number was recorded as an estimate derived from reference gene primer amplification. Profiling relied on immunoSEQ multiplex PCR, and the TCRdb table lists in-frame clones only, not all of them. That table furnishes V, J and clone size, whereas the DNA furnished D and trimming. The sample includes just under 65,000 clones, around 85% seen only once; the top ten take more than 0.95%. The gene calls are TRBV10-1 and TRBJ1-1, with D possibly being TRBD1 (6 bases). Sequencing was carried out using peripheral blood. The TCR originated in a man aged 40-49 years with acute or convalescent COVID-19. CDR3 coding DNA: TGCGCCAGCAGTGAGTCGGGGGCGCCCACTGAAGCTTTCTTT. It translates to CASSESGAPTEAFF.